This entry lists 6 T cell receptor beta chains sequenced from one sample in a study of ipilimumab plus nivolumab after autologous stem cell transplantation. Profiled with immunoSEQ multiplex PCR; TCRdb holds only in-frame clones, not every one. The data hold roughly 9,800 clones, with almost 70% observed a single time. The sample consisted of PBMCs, taken in a trial of ipilimumab plus nivolumab as post-transplant consolidation. These receptors all come from a female donor with multiple myeloma.

The chain couples TRBV6-5 to TRBJ2-1, with 9 bases lining up with TRBD2. In germline, CDR1 is MNHEY, CDR2 SVGAGI. The CDR3 consists of 12 residues. Losses at the gene ends were 5 bases for V and 8 bases for J; bases not matched to a gene: 1. The CDR3 spells CASSRTSDEQFF. The CDR3, as DNA: TGTGCCAGCAGTCGGACTAGCGATGAGCAGTTCTTC.

This chain uses TRBV7-8 with TRBJ2-4; D unresolved. In germline, CDR1 is SGHVS, CDR2 FQNEAQ. The CDR3 runs to 13 residues. Trimming left V 5 bases short and J 7 bases short, with 12 bases between. The CDR3 protein is CASSGWSDNIQYF. For the CDR3, the DNA is TGTGCCAGCAGCGGATGGTCCGACAACATTCAGTACTTC.

A remark on this clone: This sequence is one base from a far larger clone and is likely a read error. The sample carries other DNA sequences with the same CDR3. The rearrangement uses TRBV11-3 and TRBJ1-3; 10 bases line up with TRBD1. The V gene end was trimmed by 3 bases and the J gene end by 0 bases; junction bases not matched to a gene: 2. The CDR3 runs 16 residues. Germline loops: CDR1 SGHNT, CDR2 YENEEA. As DNA, the CDR3 is TGTGCCAGCAGCTTGACAGGGGGCAACTCTGGAAACACCATATATTTT. Amino acids: CASSLTGGNSGNTIYF. The full variable domain, rest sourced from reference TRBV11-3 and TRBJ1-3, is EAGVVQSPRYKIIEKKQPVAFWCNPISGHNTLYWYLQNLGQGPELLIRYENEEAVDDSQLPKDRFSAERLKGVDSTLKIQPAELGDSAVYLCASSLTGGNSGNTIYFGEGSWLTVV.

The DNA for the CDR3 is TGTGCCAGCAGCTTAGGGGGAAACATTCAGTACTTC. Protein: CASSLGGNIQYF. This chain uses TRBV11-2 with TRBJ2-4; D is ambiguous. The CDR3 loop spans 12 amino acids. Germline CDR1 reads SGHAT; CDR2 reads FQNNGV. The V and J ends lost 1 base and 6 bases respectively, with 4 bases between them.

The chain links TRBV5-8 to TRBJ2-7; D remains ambiguous. Germline V gives CDR1 SGHTS, CDR2 YDEGEE. Trimming pared 4 bases from V and 2 bases from J, leaving 7 bases between. CDR3 size: 12 residues. The CDR3 reads CASSLDTYEQYF. In DNA form, the CDR3 reads TGTGCCAGCAGCCTGGATACCTACGAGCAGTACTTC.

V usage is TRBV11-2 and J usage is TRBJ2-3; 7 positions agree with TRBD2. There are 16 residues in the CDR3. Germline CDR1 is SGHAT and CDR2 is FQNNGV. Losses at the gene ends were 3 bases for V and 0 bases for J; bases not matched to a gene: 6. The CDR3 sequence is CASSFLAATSTDTQYF. Written as DNA, the CDR3 is TGTGCCAGCAGCTTTCTAGCGGCCACTAGCACAGATACGCAGTATTTT.